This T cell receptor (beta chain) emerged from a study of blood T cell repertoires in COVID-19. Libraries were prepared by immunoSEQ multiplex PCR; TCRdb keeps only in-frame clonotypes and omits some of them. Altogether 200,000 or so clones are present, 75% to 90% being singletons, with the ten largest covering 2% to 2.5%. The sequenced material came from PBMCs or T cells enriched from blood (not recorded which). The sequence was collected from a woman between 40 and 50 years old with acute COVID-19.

This CDR3 is CASSSLAEERQPQHF. CDR3 coding DNA: TGTGCCAGCAGTTCTTTGGCCGAGGAGCGGCAGCCCCAGCATTTT. J is TRBJ1-5 and V is TRBV27; D not resolved. The germline V gene has CDR1 MNHEY and CDR2 SMNVEV (reference sequence). V lost 4 bases to trimming and J lost 7 bases, with 17 bases between them. The CDR3 has 15 residues.